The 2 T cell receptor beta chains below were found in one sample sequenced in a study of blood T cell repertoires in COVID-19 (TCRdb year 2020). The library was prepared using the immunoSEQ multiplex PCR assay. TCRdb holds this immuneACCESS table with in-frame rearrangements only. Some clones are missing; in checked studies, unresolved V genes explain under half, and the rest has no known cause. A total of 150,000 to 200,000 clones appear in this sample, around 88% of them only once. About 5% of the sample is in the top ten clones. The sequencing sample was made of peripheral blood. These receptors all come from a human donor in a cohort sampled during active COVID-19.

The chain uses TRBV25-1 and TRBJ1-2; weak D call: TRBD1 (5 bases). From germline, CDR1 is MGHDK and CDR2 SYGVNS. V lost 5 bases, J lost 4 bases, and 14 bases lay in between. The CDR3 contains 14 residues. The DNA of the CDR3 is TGTGCCAGCAGTCCCCGGGACTCGGGCTATGGCTACACCTTC. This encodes CASSPRDSGYGYTF.

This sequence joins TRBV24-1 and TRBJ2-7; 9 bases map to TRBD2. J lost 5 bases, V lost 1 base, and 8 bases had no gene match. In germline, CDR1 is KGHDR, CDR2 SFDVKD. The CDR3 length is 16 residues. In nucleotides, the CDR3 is TGTGCCACCAGTGATTTATCGGCTAGCGGGAATCACGAGCAGTACTTC. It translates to CATSDLSASGNHEQYF.